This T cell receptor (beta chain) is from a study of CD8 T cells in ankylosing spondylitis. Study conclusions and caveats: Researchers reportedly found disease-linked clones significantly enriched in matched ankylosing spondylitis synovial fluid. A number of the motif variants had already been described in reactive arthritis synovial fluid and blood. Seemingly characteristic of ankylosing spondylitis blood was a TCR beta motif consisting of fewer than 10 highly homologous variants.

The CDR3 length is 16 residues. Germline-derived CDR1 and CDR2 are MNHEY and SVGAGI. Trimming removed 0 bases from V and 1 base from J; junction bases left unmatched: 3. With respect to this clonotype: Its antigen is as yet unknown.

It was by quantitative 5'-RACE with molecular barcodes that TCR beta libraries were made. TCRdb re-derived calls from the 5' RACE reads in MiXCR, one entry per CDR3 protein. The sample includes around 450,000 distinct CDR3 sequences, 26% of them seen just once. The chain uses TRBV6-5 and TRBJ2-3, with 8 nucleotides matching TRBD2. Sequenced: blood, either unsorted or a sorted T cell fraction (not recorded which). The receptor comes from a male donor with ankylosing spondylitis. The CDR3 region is CASSYSSGGGTDTQYF. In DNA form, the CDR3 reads TGTGCCAGCAGTTACTCGTCGGGGGGGGGCACAGATACGCAGTATTTT.